Listed below are T cell receptor beta chains from one sample, sequenced in a study of blood T cell repertoires in COVID-19. Sequencing was performed with immunoSEQ multiplex PCR; in TCRdb, only in-frame clones are kept and a portion is missing. This sample yields approximately 190,000 clones, of which around 81% are seen a single time; 6.5% to 9.5% belongs to the top ten. Sequenced input: PBMCs or T cells enriched from blood (not recorded which). The receptors stem from a man in his forties who had recovered from COVID-19. CDR3s include the opening cysteine and the closing phenylalanine or tryptophan. The order of the fields is V gene, D gene, J gene, clone size, CDR3 DNA, CDR3 protein. The D gene is left open where the match is weak. Not every row has a clone size; where given, it reads once, few, many or a size class.

v_gene: TRBV3-1/TRBV3-2
d_gene: -
j_gene: TRBJ1-2
abundance: few
CDR3nt: TGTGCCAGCAGCCACCGGACACCGAACTATGGCTACACCTTC
CDR3aa: CASSHRTPNYGYTF

v_gene: TRBV30
d_gene: TRBD2
j_gene: TRBJ2-1
abundance: -
CDR3nt: TGTGCCTGGAGTGTAGCGGGGGGGAATGAGCAGTTCTTC
CDR3aa: CAWSVAGGNEQFF

v_gene: TRBV5-1
d_gene: TRBD1
j_gene: TRBJ1-1
abundance: few
CDR3nt: TGCGCCAGCGCCGCGGGGACAGGGAACACTGAAGCTTTCTTT
CDR3aa: CASAAGTGNTEAFF

v_gene: TRBV10-1
d_gene: TRBD1
j_gene: TRBJ2-3
abundance: -
CDR3nt: TGCGCCAGCAGGGTGGAGAGGGGGCCTTGCACAGATACGCAGTATTTT
CDR3aa: CASRVERGPCTDTQYF

v_gene: TRBV7-9
d_gene: -
j_gene: TRBJ2-3
abundance: -
CDR3nt: TGTGCCAGCAGCTTAGCGGGGGCGCGGGGGGATACGCAGTATTTT
CDR3aa: CASSLAGARGDTQYF

v_gene: TRBV9
d_gene: TRBD2
j_gene: TRBJ2-7
abundance: -
CDR3nt: TGTGCCAGCAGCAGTCAGGCGAGCGGGGGGGCCCTACCATCCTACGAGCAGTACTTC
CDR3aa: CASSSQASGGALPSYEQYF

v_gene: TRBV5-1
d_gene: -
j_gene: TRBJ1-1
abundance: -
CDR3nt: TGCGCCAGCAGCTTGGACGGGAAAGGCACTGAAGCTTTCTTT
CDR3aa: CASSLDGKGTEAFF

v_gene: TRBV10-1
d_gene: TRBD1
j_gene: TRBJ1-2
abundance: -
CDR3nt: TGCGCCAGCAGTGGGACCGGGACAGGGTATGGCTACACCTTC
CDR3aa: CASSGTGTGYGYTF

v_gene: TRBV6-5
d_gene: TRBD1
j_gene: TRBJ2-1
abundance: -
CDR3nt: TGTGCCAGCAGACGACAGGGGACCTACAATGAGCAGTTCTTC
CDR3aa: CASRRQGTYNEQFF

v_gene: TRBV7-2
d_gene: TRBD1
j_gene: TRBJ2-3
abundance: -
CDR3nt: TGTGCCAGCAGACGAAAGACAGGGGGCTCCGGAGATACGCAGTATTTT
CDR3aa: CASRRKTGGSGDTQYF

v_gene: TRBV24-1
d_gene: TRBD2
j_gene: TRBJ2-1
abundance: -
CDR3nt: TGTGCCACCAGTGATTTCGTTGGCGGGGGGGGTATCAATGAGCAGTTCTTC
CDR3aa: CATSDFVGGGGINEQFF

v_gene: TRBV19
d_gene: TRBD2
j_gene: TRBJ2-3
abundance: -
CDR3nt: TGTGCCAGTGCACCTCTAGCGGTAGGAGATACGCAGTATTTT
CDR3aa: CASAPLAVGDTQYF

v_gene: TRBV4-3
d_gene: -
j_gene: TRBJ1-2
abundance: -
CDR3nt: TGCGCCAGCAGCCAAGATCGCGACTATTCGGGTTACACCTTC
CDR3aa: CASSQDRDYSGYTF

v_gene: TRBV19
d_gene: TRBD1
j_gene: TRBJ1-2
abundance: -
CDR3nt: TGTGCCAGTAGTATGGGCCCCACAACAGGGGATGGCTACACCTTC
CDR3aa: CASSMGPTTGDGYTF

v_gene: TRBV19
d_gene: TRBD1
j_gene: TRBJ2-7
abundance: -
CDR3nt: TGTGCCAGTAGTGGGACAGGGGTCCACGAGCAGTACTTC
CDR3aa: CASSGTGVHEQYF

v_gene: TRBV5-4
d_gene: TRBD2
j_gene: TRBJ2-5
abundance: -
CDR3nt: TGTGCCAGCAGCTTGGTCGGGGGGCAAGAGACCCAGTACTTC
CDR3aa: CASSLVGGQETQYF